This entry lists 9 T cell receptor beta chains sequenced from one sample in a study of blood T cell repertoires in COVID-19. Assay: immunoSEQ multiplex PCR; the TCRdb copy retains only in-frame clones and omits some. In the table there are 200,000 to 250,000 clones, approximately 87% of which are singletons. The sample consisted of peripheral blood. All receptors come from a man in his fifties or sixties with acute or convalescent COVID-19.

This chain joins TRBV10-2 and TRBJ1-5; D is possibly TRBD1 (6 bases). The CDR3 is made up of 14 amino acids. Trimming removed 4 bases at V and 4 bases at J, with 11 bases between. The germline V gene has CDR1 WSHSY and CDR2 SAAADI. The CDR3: CASSARQANQPQHF. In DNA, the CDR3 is TGCGCCAGCAGTGCAAGACAGGCGAATCAGCCCCAGCATTTT.

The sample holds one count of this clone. The CDR3: CASSLGHTIYF. The CDR3 DNA reads as TGTGCCAGCTCTCTGGGGCACACCATATATTTT. The rearrangement joins TRBV6-5 to TRBJ1-3; possible D gene TRBD1, 5 bases. In germline, CDR1 is MNHEY, CDR2 SVGAGI. The CDR3 is made up of 11 amino acids. The V gene lost 8 bases and the J gene lost 8 bases, with 10 bases spanning the gap.

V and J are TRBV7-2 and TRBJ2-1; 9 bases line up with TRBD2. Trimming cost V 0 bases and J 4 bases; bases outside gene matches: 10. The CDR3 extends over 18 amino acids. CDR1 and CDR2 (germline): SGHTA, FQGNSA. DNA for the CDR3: TGTGCCAGCAGCTTAGCATCCTTAGCGGGGGAGGGATACAATGAGCAGTTCTTC. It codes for CASSLASLAGEGYNEQFF.

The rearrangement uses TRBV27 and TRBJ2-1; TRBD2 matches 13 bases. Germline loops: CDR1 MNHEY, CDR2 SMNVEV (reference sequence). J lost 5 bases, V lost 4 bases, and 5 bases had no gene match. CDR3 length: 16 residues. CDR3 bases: TGTGCCAGCAGTTCTCACGGACTAGCGGGAGACAATGAGCAGTTCTTC. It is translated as CASSSHGLAGDNEQFF.

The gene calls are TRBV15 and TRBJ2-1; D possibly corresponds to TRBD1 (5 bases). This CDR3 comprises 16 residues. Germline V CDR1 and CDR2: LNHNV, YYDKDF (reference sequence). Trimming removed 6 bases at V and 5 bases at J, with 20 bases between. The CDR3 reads CATRRIPGLGHNEQFF. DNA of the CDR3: TGTGCCACCAGACGAATCCCGGGCCTGGGGCACAATGAGCAGTTCTTC. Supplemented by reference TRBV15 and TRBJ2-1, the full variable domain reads DAMVIQNPRYQVTQFGKPVTLSCSQTLNHNVMYWYQQKSSQAPKLLFHYYDKDFNNEADTPDNFQSRRPNTSFCFLDIRSPGLGDTAMYLCATRRIPGLGHNEQFFGPGTRLTVL.

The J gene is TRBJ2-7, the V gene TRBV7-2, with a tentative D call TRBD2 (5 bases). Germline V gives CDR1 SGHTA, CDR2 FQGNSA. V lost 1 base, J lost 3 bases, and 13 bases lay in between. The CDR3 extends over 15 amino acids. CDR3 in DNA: TGTGCCAGCAGCTTAGTGGCGGGCGACCACTACGAGCAGTACTTC. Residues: CASSLVAGDHYEQYF.

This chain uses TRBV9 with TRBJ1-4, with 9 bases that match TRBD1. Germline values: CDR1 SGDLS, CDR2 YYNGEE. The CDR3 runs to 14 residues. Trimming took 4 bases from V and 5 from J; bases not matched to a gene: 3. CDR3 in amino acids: CASSLGQGNEKLFF. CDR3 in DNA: TGTGCCAGCAGCCTAGGACAGGGGAATGAAAAACTGTTTTTT.

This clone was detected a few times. As DNA, the CDR3 is TGTGCCACCCGGACAGGGGGCTCCTACGAGCAGTACTTC. Translation gives CATRTGGSYEQYF. The chain combines TRBV28 with TRBJ2-7; 10 bases are a match to TRBD1. The CDR3 is made up of 13 amino acids. CDR1 and CDR2 (germline): MDHEN, SYDVKM. V shed 10 bases and J 0 bases; nucleotides not matched to a gene: 3.

The CDR3 DNA reads TGTGCCAGCAGGGGACAGGGGGAATATCAGCCCCAGCATTTT. Translating gives CASRGQGEYQPQHF. This chain joins TRBV6-5 and TRBJ1-5; 11 bases align to TRBD1. The trim removed 6 bases at V and 5 bases at J, leaving 3 bases unmatched. Germline CDR1 MNHEY, CDR2 SVGAGI. This CDR3 is built from 14 residues.